The clone carrying this T cell receptor (beta chain) was observed a few times. What it recognizes is unknown. Clones were sequenced by immunoSEQ multiplex PCR, and TCRdb holds only the in-frame ones, with some missing. This table holds about 190,000 clones, approximately 94% found once. The V gene's germline CDR1 is MNHEY and CDR2 SMNVEV (reference sequence). The length of the CDR3 is 13 residues. Trimming removed 4 bases at V and 7 bases at J, with 10 bases between. The data were taken from a study of T cell responses to AZD1222 COVID-19 vaccine. Study information: Second-dose intervals of approximately 4 or approximately 12 weeks were pooled. Study-wide results and limits: The donor group comprised mostly white British people and more females; the analysis possibly underestimated clonal diversity.

The genes are TRBV27 and TRBJ1-4; D is unresolved. This TCR was sampled from an adult in good health. Specimen: peripheral blood, collected on day 0 of AZD1222 vaccination. This chain's CDR3 is CASSSVYGEKLFF. The CDR3, as DNA: TGTGCCAGCAGTTCGGTTTACGGTGAAAAACTGTTTTTT.